The next 6 T cell receptor beta chains were all read from a single sample in a study of PD-1 blockade in classical Hodgkin lymphoma. The table came from immunoSEQ multiplex PCR; TCRdb's copy has only in-frame clones and leaves some out. The sample comprises approximately 26,000 clones, roughly 89% of which are singletons, and more than 0.45% rests with the top ten. Documented time point: newly diagnosed, previously untreated cHL patient sample. CD4+ T cells were purified from thawed PBMCs by negative selection. Sample: CD4+ T cells from blood. The receptors were sampled from a human donor with classical Hodgkin lymphoma.

A single count supports this clone. The chain employs TRBV25-1 and TRBJ2-2; D is ambiguous. From germline, CDR1 is MGHDK and CDR2 SYGVNS. Deletions cut 4 bases from V and 2 bases from J, with 2 bases between. The CDR3 contains 12 residues. CDR3: CASSGNTGELFF. The CDR3 nucleotides read TGTGCCAGCAGTGGAAACACCGGGGAGCTGTTTTTT.

This chain links TRBV7-9 with TRBJ2-3; 14 nucleotides line up with TRBD2. The CDR3 runs 19 residues. Germline V lookup: CDR1 SEHNR, CDR2 FQNEAQ (reference sequence). J gave up 14 bases and V 5 bases, and 24 bases lay outside the gene matches. CDR3: CASSTIKRSRLAGGGSRYF. For the CDR3, the DNA is TGTGCCAGCAGCACGATTAAAAGGTCCCGACTAGCGGGGGGGGGTTCGAGGTATTTT.

The genes are TRBV7-8 and TRBJ2-1; 9 nucleotides match TRBD2. Germline V gene sequence: CDR1 SGHVS, CDR2 FQNEAQ. The V segment lost 6 bases and the J segment 8 bases; nucleotides outside the gene matches: 14. CDR3 length equals 16 residues. DNA for the CDR3: TGTGCCAGCAGTTTCGGGTTTAGGCGGGGGGGGTATGAGCAGTTCTTC. This encodes CASSFGFRRGGYEQFF. Together with reference TRBV7-8 and TRBJ2-1, the CDR3 gives the full variable domain: GAGVSQSPRYKVAKRGQDVALRCDPISGHVSLFWYQQALGQGPEFLTYFQNEAQLDKSGLPSDRFFAERPEGSVSTLKIQRTQQEDSAVYLCASSFGFRRGGYEQFFGPGTRLTVL.

This clone has just one count. The chain recombines TRBV18 with TRBJ2-5, with D unclear. V was cut by 6 bases and J by 4 bases, with 9 bases left in between. The CDR3 sequence is 12 residues long. The germline V gene has CDR1 KGHSH and CDR2 LQKENI. For the CDR3, the DNA is TGTGCCAGCTCCCCCAACGGAGAGACCCAGTACTTC. It specifies CASSPNGETQYF. The whole variable domain, remainder taken from reference TRBV18 and TRBJ2-5, is NAGVMQNPRHLVRRRGQEARLRCSPMKGHSHVYWYRQLPEEGLKFMVYLQKENIIDESGMPKERFSAEFPKEGPSILRIQQVVRGDSAAYFCASSPNGETQYFGPGTRLLVL.

CDR3 bases: TGTGCCAGCAGCTTAGCCGGGCGGCAGCCCCAGCATTTT. Amino acid sequence: CASSLAGRQPQHF. The chain combines TRBV11-2 with TRBJ1-5; D ambiguous. The V gene lost 1 base and the J gene lost 7 bases, with 8 bases spanning the gap. CDR1 is SGHAT, CDR2 FQNNGV, per germline. This CDR3 contains 13 residues.

In this sample, this clone turned up once. The rearrangement uses TRBV19 and TRBJ1-1; D perhaps matches TRBD1 (6 bases). The germline V gene encodes CDR1 LNHDA and CDR2 SQIVND (reference sequence). The CDR3 covers 15 residues. Trimming cost V 1 base and J 12 bases, with 21 bases left between them. The CDR3 nucleotides are TGTGCCAGTAGTATAGCCCCTCAGGGGCGGGTTAAACCTTTCTTT. Translated: CASSIAPQGRVKPFF. The full variable domain, its missing parts supplied by reference TRBV19 and TRBJ1-1, is DGGITQSPKYLFRKEGQNVTLSCEQNLNHDAMYWYRQDPGQGLRLIYYSQIVNDFQKGDIAEGYSVSREKKESFPLTVTSAQKNPTAFYLCASSIAPQGRVKPFFGQGTRLTVV.